Below, 31 T cell receptor beta chains from the same sample are listed, as sequenced in a study of cytomegalovirus exposure and HLA in healthy donors. The primer mix had 60 Vbeta and 13 Jbeta primers. Sequencing used immunoSEQ multiplex PCR; TCRdb keeps in-frame clones, though not all of them. The sample shows fewer than 150,000 clones, 60% to 75% of them seen only once. The sample comprised PBMCs. The receptors were sampled from a human donor in good health.

This clone has just a few counts. The V call is TRBV4-2, the J call TRBJ2-2; D might be TRBD1 (5 bases). Germline loops: CDR1 LGHNA, CDR2 YNFKEQ. This CDR3 contains 15 residues. Trimming left V 0 bases short and J 1 base short, with 6 bases between. The CDR3 bases are TGTGCCAGCAGCCAAGACGGACAGAACACCGGGGAGCTGTTTTTT. It encodes CASSQDGQNTGELFF.

The chain employs TRBV29-1 and TRBJ2-3; D may be TRBD1 (6 bases). This CDR3 has 15 residues. Germline V gene sequence: CDR1 SQVTM, CDR2 ANQGSEA. V lost 7 bases to trimming and J lost 0 bases, with 17 bases between them. CDR3 sequence (DNA): TGCAGCGGCAAGGACAGTACCTCGAGCACAGATACGCAGTATTTT. Encoded protein: CSGKDSTSSTDTQYF.

V and J are TRBV6-6 and TRBJ1-4, with TRBD1 matching over 8 bases. Germline V CDR1 and CDR2: MNHNY, SVGAGI (reference sequence). With V trimmed by 5 bases and J by 6 bases, 5 bases remained unmatched. The CDR3 has 14 amino acids. CDR3 bases: TGTGCCAGCAGTCCGGGACAGGAATATGAAAAACTGTTTTTT. Translated: CASSPGQEYEKLFF.

This sequence joins TRBV5-1 and TRBJ2-7, with 8 bases fitting TRBD1. J lost 3 bases, V lost 4 bases, and 9 bases had no gene match. The V gene's germline CDR1 is SGHRS and CDR2 YFSETQ. The CDR3 totals 15 residues. The CDR3 nucleotides read TGCGCCAGCAGCCCGGGACAGGAGGAACTCTACGAGCAGTACTTC. This sequence encodes CASSPGQEELYEQYF.

This clone was observed a handful of times. The chain uses TRBV2 and TRBJ2-5; D is perhaps TRBD1 (5 bases). CDR1 and CDR2 from the germline V gene are SNHLY and FYNNEI. The CDR3 is made up of 13 amino acids. With 3 bases removed from V and 7 bases from J, the gap between germline ends came to 12 bases. CDR3 nucleotide sequence: TGTGCCAGCAGTGAGGGGCAGGGATGGACCCAGTACTTC. Its translation is CASSEGQGWTQYF.

The J gene is TRBJ2-7, the V gene TRBV7-9, with no clear D. This CDR3 has 13 amino acids. Germline V gene sequence: CDR1 SEHNR, CDR2 FQNEAQ (reference sequence). Between the trimmed V and J ends, which lost 5 bases and 4 bases, there was a span of 12 bases. CDR3 sequence: CASSRPPRYEQYF. For the CDR3, the DNA is TGTGCCAGCAGCCGGCCCCCGAGGTACGAGCAGTACTTC.

This clone occurred a few times. V and J are TRBV28 and TRBJ2-2; 12 nucleotides agree with TRBD2. Trimming at V came to 4 bases and at J to 7 bases, leaving 10 bases not matched to a gene. The CDR3 runs to 17 residues. CDR1 and CDR2 (germline): MDHEN, SYDVKM. The CDR3 loop is CASSSPTSGSYNGELFF. The CDR3 DNA reads as TGTGCCAGCAGTTCTCCGACTAGCGGGAGTTACAACGGGGAGCTGTTTTTT.

This clone appeared once. The V call is TRBV6-5, the J call TRBJ1-5; unclear D gene. CDR3 length: 13 amino acids. Trimming left V 3 bases short and J 7 bases short, with 10 bases between. Germline values: CDR1 MNHEY, CDR2 SVGAGI. The CDR3 DNA reads TGTGCCAGCAGTTATGGCCCCGTCCAGCCCCAGCATTTT. Residues: CASSYGPVQPQHF.

V and J are TRBV7-2 and TRBJ2-2, with TRBD2 identical over 8 bases. Germline V gene sequence: CDR1 SGHTA, CDR2 FQGNSA. The V gene end was trimmed by 1 base and the J gene end by 5 bases; junction bases not matched to a gene: 3. The length of the CDR3 is 15 residues. CDR3 in amino acids: CASSLVGLVTGELFF. The CDR3 nucleotides read TGTGCCAGCAGCTTAGTGGGACTAGTAACCGGGGAGCTGTTTTTT. The full variable domain, in which reference TRBV7-2 and TRBJ2-2 provide the parts outside the CDR3, is GAGVSQSPSNKVTEKGKDVELRCDPISGHTALYWYRQSLGQGLEFLIYFQGNSAPDKSGLPSDRFSAERTGGSVSTLTIQRTQQEDSAVYLCASSLVGLVTGELFFGEGSRLTVL.

The V and J genes are TRBV6-1 and TRBJ2-5; unclear D gene. Germline lookup yields CDR1 MNHNS and CDR2 SASEGT. The germline V and J ends were trimmed by 8 bases and 0 bases, with 10 bases remaining between them. The CDR3 has 13 residues. The CDR3 is CASLQQYQETQYF. Written as DNA, the CDR3 is TGTGCCAGCCTTCAACAGTACCAAGAGACCCAGTACTTC.

The CDR3 here is CASSFATGEQPQHF. The CDR3 DNA reads TGTGCCAGCAGCTTCGCGACAGGGGAACAGCCCCAGCATTTT. The gene calls are TRBV7-9 and TRBJ1-5; TRBD1 matches at 8 bases. Germline V gene sequence: CDR1 SEHNR, CDR2 FQNEAQ (reference sequence). The trim removed 3 bases at V and 7 bases at J, leaving 5 bases unmatched. The CDR3 length is 14 residues.

This clone was recorded a few times. J is TRBJ1-5 and V is TRBV6-6; tentative D call: TRBD1 (5 bases). The germline gives CDR1 MNHNY, CDR2 SVGAGI (reference sequence). The V and J ends lost 4 bases and 4 bases respectively, with 17 bases between them. The CDR3 sequence is 16 residues long. The CDR3 is CASSLQDPRRNQPQHF. Written as DNA, the CDR3 is TGTGCCAGCAGTTTACAGGACCCTCGGCGTAATCAGCCCCAGCATTTT.

The chain recombines TRBV4-1 with TRBJ1-5; 7 bases align to TRBD1. Per germline, CDR1 MGHRA and CDR2 YSYEKL. Trimming cost V 6 bases and J 1 base; bases outside gene matches: 6. This CDR3 has 15 residues. The CDR3 is CASSLGQASNQPQHF. The CDR3 DNA reads TGCGCCAGCAGTCTTGGACAGGCCAGCAATCAGCCCCAGCATTTT.

The chain is built from TRBV21-1 and TRBJ2-1; TRBD1 reflects the table's D call only, with no check against the DNA. TRBV21-1 is a pseudogene locus. The CDR3 runs to 19 residues. Written as DNA, the CDR3 is TGTGCCAGCAGCTTCGGGACAGGGGGTGTCCGAAGCTCCTACAATGAGCAGTTCTTC. Amino acids: CASSFGTGGVRSSYNEQFF.

This chain links TRBV9 with TRBJ2-3; 7 nucleotides line up with TRBD2. This CDR3 is 16 amino acids long. CDR1 SGDLS and CDR2 YYNGEE come from the germline V gene. The J segment lost 1 base and the V segment lost 0 bases, leaving 5 bases of the junction unmatched. The CDR3, as DNA: TGTGCCAGCAGCGTAGGCGGGAGCGGGCGCACAGATACGCAGTATTTT. Protein product: CASSVGGSGRTDTQYF.

The chain uses TRBV27 and TRBJ1-5; 7 positions match TRBD1. In germline, CDR1 is MNHEY, CDR2 SMNVEV (reference sequence). The CDR3 covers 15 residues. Trimming took 2 bases from V and 4 from J; bases not matched to a gene: 5. The chain's CDR3 is CASSLANRGNQPQHF. For the CDR3, the DNA is TGTGCCAGCAGTTTAGCGAACAGGGGAAATCAGCCCCAGCATTTT.

This clone was seen a handful of times. The V gene is TRBV29-1, the J gene TRBJ1-2; 9 bases map to TRBD1. CDR3 length: 13 amino acids. The trim removed 6 bases at V and 4 bases at J, leaving 6 bases unmatched. The V gene's germline CDR1 is SQVTM and CDR2 ANQGSEA. In DNA form, the CDR3 reads TGCAGCGTGAGGACAGGGGCAGTCTATGGCTACACCTTC. It translates to CSVRTGAVYGYTF.

The chain uses TRBV7-2 and TRBJ2-2, with D perhaps TRBD2 (6 bases). Germline V gene data show CDR1 as SGHTA and CDR2 as FQGNSA. The CDR3 is 16 amino acids. Trimming cost V 5 bases and J 4 bases, with 17 bases left between them. CDR3 sequence reads: CASSLRTIQVTGELFF. In nucleotides, the CDR3 is TGTGCCAGCAGCCTGCGGACTATCCAGGTCACCGGGGAGCTGTTTTTT.

The chain carries TRBV19 and TRBJ2-7; 9 bases align to TRBD1. The ends lost 6 bases at V and 5 bases at J; junction bases unmatched: 8. Looked up from germline, CDR1 is LNHDA and CDR2 is SQIVND (reference sequence). The CDR3 runs to 14 residues. The CDR3 region is CASSATGGFHEQYF. The CDR3 DNA sequence: TGTGCCAGTAGCGCGACAGGGGGGTTCCACGAGCAGTACTTC.

This clone was seen a single time. The chain joins TRBV5-5 to TRBJ1-2; 7 bases match TRBD1. The germline V gene has CDR1 SGHKS and CDR2 YYEKEE (reference sequence). The CDR3 length is 14 residues. V was pared by 0 bases and J by 7 bases, with 6 bases of the junction left unmatched. Here the CDR3 reads CASSLADRVGGYTF. CDR3 nucleotides: TGTGCCAGCAGCTTGGCCGACAGGGTGGGTGGCTACACCTTC.

The chain joins TRBV11-2 to TRBJ2-7; 9 bases line up with TRBD1. This CDR3 spans 15 amino acids. V dropped 7 bases and J dropped 4; count of bases not matched to a gene: 11. Germline CDR1 is SGHAT and CDR2 is FQNNGV. CDR3 DNA sequence: TGTGCCAGCACCCACTGGGAGACAGGGGGGTACGAGCAGTACTTC. Amino acid sequence: CASTHWETGGYEQYF.

Concerning this clone itself: The final CDR3 position lacks the conserved phenylalanine or tryptophan, pointing to a likely read error. J is TRBJ2-3 and V is TRBV10-1, with D hard to call. Germline CDR1 is WNHNN and CDR2 is SYGVQD (reference sequence). Trimming stripped 9 bases from V and 5 bases from J, with 15 bases between. CDR3 size: 13 residues. The CDR3 nucleotides read TGCGCCAGGCCTAAAGATAGGAGAGATACGCAGTATTTG. Residues: CARPKDRRDTQYL.

The chain is built from TRBV7-3 and TRBJ2-1, with 9 bases lining up with TRBD1. Germline V gene lookup returns CDR1 SGHTA and CDR2 FQGTGA. The CDR3 extends over 15 amino acids. J gave up 9 bases and V 5 bases, and 11 bases lay outside the gene matches. The CDR3 reads CASSPYPGQGFEQFF. The CDR3 DNA sequence: TGTGCCAGCAGCCCCTATCCGGGACAGGGATTTGAGCAGTTCTTC.

The rearrangement links TRBV27 to TRBJ2-7, with 8 bases identical to TRBD1. The trim removed 8 bases at V and 6 bases at J, leaving 9 bases unmatched. Germline assignment: CDR1 MNHEY and CDR2 SMNVEV (reference sequence). The CDR3 contains 13 residues. The CDR3 protein is CASSQGGLGEQYF. The DNA for the CDR3 is TGTGCCAGCTCACAGGGGGGCTTGGGCGAGCAGTACTTC.

V usage is TRBV6-1 and J usage is TRBJ2-7; no clear D gene. The germline CDR1 and CDR2 sequences are MNHNS and SASEGT. Trimming cost V 0 bases and J 0 bases, with 12 bases left between them. This CDR3 has 16 residues. CDR3 sequence reads: CASSEATRSSSYEQYF. CDR3 nucleotide sequence: TGTGCCAGCAGTGAAGCGACCAGGTCCAGCTCCTACGAGCAGTACTTC.

The chain recombines TRBV15 with TRBJ2-5, with 11 bases fitting TRBD2. V gave up 8 bases and J gave up 2 bases; unmatched junction bases: 1. This CDR3 has 13 residues. Per germline, CDR1 LNHNV and CDR2 YYDKDF (reference sequence). The CDR3 sequence is CATRTSGQETQYF. In DNA form, the CDR3 reads TGTGCCACCCGGACTAGCGGGCAAGAGACCCAGTACTTC.

This clone was seen a handful of times. The V and J genes are TRBV18 and TRBJ1-1, with D uncertain. V lost 6 bases and J 1 base, leaving 12 bases between the germline ends. The CDR3 covers 14 residues. Per germline, CDR1 KGHSH and CDR2 LQKENI. The CDR3 coding sequence is TGTGCCAGCTCCTCCGAGAATGGGAACACTGAAGCTTTCTTT. Translated: CASSSENGNTEAFF.

The chain links TRBV28 to TRBJ2-2; D unclear. This CDR3 is 15 amino acids long. Trimming removed 1 base at V and 0 bases at J, with 6 bases between. Germline assignment: CDR1 MDHEN and CDR2 SYDVKM. The CDR3 spells CASSLSPSNTGELFF. CDR3 coding DNA: TGTGCCAGCAGTTTATCTCCTTCGAACACCGGGGAGCTGTTTTTT.

The chain recombines TRBV5-4 with TRBJ2-7, with 7 bases that match TRBD1. The CDR3 loop spans 14 amino acids. J lost 6 bases, V lost 3 bases, and 9 bases had no gene match. Germline V gene sequence: CDR1 SGHNT, CDR2 YYREEE (reference sequence). For the CDR3, the DNA is TGTGCCAGCAGCTCCACGGACAGGTTGGGCGAGCAGTACTTC. This gives the protein CASSSTDRLGEQYF.

The chain joins TRBV5-6 to TRBJ1-1; 8 nucleotides align to TRBD1. J gave up 5 bases and V 2 bases, and 11 bases lay outside the gene matches. Germline V lookup: CDR1 SGHDT, CDR2 YYEEEE. CDR3 length: 16 amino acids. The chain's CDR3 is CASSLAPTGVFTEAFF. CDR3 DNA: TGTGCCAGCAGCTTAGCCCCGACAGGGGTGTTTACTGAAGCTTTCTTT. The full variable domain, rest sourced from reference TRBV5-6 and TRBJ1-1, is DAGVTQSPTHLIKTRGQQVTLRCSPKSGHDTVSWYQQALGQGPQFIFQYYEEEERQRGNFPDRFSGHQFPNYSSELNVNALLLGDSALYLCASSLAPTGVFTEAFFGQGTRLTVV.

For the CDR3, the DNA is TGTGCCAGCAGCCAAGACGCCCTATGGATGAAGCGGGCTAAAGAGACCCAGTACTTC. This translates into CASSQDALWMKRAKETQYF. The chain couples TRBV14 to TRBJ2-5; perhaps TRBD2 as D (6 bases). The CDR3 has 19 amino acids. From germline, CDR1 is SGHDN and CDR2 FVKESK. Trimming shortened V by 0 bases and J by 3 bases, and 23 bases separated the two germline ends.